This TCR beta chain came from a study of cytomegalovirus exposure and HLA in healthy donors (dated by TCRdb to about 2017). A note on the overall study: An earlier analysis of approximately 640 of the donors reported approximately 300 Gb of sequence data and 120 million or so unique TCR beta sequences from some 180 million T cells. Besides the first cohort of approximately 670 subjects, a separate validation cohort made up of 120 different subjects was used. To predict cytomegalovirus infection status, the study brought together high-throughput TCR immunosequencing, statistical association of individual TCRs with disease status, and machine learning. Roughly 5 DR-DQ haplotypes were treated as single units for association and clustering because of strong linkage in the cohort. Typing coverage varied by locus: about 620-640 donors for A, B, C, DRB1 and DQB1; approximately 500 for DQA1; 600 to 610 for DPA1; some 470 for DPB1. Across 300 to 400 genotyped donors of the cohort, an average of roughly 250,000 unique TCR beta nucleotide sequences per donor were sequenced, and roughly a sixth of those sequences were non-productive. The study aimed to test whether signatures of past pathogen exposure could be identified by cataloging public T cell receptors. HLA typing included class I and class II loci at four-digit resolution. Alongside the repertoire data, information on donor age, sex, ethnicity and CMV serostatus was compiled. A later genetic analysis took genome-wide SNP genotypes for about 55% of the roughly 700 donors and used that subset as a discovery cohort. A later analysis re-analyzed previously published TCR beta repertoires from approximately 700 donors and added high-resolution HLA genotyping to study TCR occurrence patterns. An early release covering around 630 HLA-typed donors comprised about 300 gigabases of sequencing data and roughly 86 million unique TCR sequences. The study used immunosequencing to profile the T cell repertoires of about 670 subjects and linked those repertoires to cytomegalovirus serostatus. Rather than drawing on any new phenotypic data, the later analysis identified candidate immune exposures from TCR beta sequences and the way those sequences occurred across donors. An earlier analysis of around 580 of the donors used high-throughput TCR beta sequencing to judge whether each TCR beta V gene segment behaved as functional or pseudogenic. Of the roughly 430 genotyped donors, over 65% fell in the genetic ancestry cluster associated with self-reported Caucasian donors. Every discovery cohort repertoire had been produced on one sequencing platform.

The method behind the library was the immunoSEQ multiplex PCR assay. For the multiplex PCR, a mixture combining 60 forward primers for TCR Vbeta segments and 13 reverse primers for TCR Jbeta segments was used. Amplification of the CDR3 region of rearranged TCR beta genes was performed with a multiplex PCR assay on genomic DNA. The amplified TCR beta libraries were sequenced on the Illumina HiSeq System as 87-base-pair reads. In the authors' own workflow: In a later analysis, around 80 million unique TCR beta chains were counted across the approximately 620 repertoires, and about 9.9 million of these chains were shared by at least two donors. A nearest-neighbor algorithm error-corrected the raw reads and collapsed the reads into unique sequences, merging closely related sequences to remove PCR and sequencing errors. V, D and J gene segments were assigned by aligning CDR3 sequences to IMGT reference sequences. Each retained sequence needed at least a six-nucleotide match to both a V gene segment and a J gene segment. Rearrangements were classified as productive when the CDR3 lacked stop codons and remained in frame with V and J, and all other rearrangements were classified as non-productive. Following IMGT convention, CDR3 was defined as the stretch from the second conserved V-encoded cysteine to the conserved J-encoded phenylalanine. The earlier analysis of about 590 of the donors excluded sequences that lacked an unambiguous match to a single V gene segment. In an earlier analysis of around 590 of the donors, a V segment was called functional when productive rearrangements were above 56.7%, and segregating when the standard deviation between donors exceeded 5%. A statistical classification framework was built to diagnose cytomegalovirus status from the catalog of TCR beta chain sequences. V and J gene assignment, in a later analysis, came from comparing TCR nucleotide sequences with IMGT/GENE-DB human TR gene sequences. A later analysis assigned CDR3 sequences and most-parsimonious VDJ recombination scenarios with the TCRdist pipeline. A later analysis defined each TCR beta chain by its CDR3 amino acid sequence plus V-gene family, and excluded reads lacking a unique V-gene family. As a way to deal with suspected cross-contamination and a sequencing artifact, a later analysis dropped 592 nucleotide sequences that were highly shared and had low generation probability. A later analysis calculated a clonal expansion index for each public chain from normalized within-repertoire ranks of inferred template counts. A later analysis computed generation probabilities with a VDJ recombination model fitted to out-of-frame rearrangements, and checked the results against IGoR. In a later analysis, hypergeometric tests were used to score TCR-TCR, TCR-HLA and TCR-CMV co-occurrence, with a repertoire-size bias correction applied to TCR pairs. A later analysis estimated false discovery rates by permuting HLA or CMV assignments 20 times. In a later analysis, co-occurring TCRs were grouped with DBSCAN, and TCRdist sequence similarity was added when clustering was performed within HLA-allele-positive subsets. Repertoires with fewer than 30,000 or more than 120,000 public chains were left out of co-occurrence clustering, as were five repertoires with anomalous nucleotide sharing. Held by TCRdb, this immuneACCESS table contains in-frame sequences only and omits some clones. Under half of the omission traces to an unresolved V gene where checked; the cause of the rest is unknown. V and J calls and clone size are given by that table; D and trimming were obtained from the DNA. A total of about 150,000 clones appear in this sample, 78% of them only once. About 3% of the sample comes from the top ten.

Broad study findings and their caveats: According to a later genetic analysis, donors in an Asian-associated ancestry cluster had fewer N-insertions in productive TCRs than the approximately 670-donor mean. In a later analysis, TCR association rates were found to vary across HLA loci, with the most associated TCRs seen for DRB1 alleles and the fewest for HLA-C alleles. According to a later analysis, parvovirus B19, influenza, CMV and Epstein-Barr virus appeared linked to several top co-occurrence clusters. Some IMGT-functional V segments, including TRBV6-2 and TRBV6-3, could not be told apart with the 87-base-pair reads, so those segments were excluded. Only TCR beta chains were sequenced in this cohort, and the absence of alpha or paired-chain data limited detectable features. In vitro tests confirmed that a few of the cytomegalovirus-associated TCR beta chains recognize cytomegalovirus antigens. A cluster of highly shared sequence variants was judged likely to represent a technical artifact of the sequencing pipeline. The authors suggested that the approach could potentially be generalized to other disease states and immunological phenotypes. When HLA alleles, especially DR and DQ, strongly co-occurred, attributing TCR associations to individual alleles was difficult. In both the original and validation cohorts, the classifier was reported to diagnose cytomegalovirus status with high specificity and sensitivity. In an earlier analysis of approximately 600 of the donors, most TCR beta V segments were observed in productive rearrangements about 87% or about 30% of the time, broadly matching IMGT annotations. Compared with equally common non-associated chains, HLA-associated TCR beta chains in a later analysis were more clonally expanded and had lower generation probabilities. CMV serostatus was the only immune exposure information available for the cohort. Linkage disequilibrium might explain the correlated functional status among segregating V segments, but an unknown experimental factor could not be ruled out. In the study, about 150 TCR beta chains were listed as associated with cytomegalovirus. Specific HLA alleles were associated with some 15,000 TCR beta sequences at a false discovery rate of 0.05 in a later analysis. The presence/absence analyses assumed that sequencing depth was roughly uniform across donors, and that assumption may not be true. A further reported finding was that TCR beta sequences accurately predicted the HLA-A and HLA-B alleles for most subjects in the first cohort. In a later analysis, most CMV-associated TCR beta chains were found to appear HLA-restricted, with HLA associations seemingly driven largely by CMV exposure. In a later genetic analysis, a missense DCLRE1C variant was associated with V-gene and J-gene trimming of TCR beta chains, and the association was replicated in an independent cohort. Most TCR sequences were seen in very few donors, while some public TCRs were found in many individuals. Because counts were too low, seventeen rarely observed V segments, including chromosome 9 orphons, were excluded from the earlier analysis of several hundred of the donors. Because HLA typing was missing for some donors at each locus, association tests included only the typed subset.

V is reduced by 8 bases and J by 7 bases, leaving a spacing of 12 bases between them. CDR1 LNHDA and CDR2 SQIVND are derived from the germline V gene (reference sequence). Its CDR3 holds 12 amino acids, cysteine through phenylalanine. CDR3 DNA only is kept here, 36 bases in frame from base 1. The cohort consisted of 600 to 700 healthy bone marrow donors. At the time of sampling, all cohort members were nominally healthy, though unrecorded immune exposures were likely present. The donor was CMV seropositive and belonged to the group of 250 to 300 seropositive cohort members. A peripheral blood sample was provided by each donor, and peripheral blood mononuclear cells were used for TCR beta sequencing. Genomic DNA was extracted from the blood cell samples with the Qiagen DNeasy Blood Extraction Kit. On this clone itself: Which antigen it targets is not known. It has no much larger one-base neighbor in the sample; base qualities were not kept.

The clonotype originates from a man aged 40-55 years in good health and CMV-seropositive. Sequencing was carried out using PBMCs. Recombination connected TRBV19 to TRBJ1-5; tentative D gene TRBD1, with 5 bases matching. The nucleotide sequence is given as TGTGCCAGTCAGGCCAGGGCCCAGCCCCAGCATTTT. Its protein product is CASQARAQPQHF.